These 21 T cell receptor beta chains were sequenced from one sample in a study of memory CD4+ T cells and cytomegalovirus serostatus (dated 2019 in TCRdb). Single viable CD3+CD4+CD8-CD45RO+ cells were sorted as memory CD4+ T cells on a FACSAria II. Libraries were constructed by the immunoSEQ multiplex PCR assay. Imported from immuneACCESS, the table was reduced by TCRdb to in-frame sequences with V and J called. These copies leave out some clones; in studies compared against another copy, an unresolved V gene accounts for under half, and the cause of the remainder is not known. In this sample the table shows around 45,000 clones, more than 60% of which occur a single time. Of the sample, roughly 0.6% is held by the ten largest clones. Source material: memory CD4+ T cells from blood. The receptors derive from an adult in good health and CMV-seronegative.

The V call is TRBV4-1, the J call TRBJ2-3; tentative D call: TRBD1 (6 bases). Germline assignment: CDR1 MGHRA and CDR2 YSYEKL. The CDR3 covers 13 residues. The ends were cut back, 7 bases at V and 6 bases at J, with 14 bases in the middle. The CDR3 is CASTTTGLDTQYF. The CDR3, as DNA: TGCGCCAGCACAACAACAGGGTTGGATACGCAGTATTTT.

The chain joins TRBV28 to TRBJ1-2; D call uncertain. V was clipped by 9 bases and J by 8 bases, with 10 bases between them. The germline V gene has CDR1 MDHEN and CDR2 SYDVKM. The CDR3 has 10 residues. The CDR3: CASRYGGYTF. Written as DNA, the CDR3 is TGTGCCAGTCGGTATGGCGGCTACACCTTC.

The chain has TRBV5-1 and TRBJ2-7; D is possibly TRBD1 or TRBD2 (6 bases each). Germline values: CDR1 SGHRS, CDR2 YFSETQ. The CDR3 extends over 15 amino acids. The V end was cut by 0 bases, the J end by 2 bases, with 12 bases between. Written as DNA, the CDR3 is TGCGCCAGCAGCTTGGCCGGAGGGGGGCCCTACGAGCAGTACTTC. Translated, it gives CASSLAGGGPYEQYF.

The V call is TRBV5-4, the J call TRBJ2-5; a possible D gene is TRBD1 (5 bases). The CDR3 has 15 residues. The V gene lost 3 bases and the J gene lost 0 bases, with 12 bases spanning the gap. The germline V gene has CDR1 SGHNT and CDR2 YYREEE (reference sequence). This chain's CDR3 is CASSYQTAYQETQYF. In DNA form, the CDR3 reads TGTGCCAGCAGCTATCAGACAGCTTACCAAGAGACCCAGTACTTC. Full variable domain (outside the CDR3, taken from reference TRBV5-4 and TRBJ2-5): ETGVTQSPTHLIKTRGQQVTLRCSSQSGHNTVSWYQQALGQGPQFIFQYYREEENGRGNFPPRFSGLQFPNYSSELNVNALELDDSALYLCASSYQTAYQETQYFGPGTRLLVL.

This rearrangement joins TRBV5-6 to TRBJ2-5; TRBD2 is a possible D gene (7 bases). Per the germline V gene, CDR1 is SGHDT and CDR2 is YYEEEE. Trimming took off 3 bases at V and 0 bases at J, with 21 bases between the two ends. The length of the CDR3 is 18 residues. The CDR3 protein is CASSSSGVAGAYQETQYF. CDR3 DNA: TGTGCCAGCAGCTCCTCGGGGGTCGCGGGGGCCTACCAAGAGACCCAGTACTTC.

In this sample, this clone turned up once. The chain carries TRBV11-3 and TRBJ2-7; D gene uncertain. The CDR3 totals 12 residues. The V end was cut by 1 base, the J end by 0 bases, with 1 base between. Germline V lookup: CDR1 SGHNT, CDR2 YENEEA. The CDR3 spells CASSLGSYEQYF. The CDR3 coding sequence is TGTGCCAGCAGCTTAGGCTCCTACGAGCAGTACTTC.

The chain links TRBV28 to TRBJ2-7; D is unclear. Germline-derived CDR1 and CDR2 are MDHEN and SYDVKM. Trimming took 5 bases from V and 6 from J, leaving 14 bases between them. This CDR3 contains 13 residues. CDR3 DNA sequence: TGTGCCAGCAGTCCCCCCAGGAGCACCGAGCAGTACTTC. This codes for CASSPPRSTEQYF.

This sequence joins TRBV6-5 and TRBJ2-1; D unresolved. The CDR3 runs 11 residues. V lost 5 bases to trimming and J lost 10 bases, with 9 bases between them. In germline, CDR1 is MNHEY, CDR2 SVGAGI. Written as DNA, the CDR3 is TGTGCCAGCAGTCGGGTCGGCGAGCAGTTCTTC. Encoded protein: CASSRVGEQFF.

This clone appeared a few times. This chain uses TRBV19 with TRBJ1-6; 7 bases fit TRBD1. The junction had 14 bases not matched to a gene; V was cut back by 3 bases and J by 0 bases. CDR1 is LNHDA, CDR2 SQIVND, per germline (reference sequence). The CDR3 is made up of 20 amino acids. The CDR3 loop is CASSIKINVDRVSYNSPLHF. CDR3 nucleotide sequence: TGTGCCAGTAGTATTAAGATAAACGTCGACAGGGTCTCCTATAATTCACCCCTCCACTTT.

The CDR3 coding sequence is TGCAGTGCCTGGGCCGTCACTGAAGCTTTCTTT. It translates to CSAWAVTEAFF. J is TRBJ1-1 and V is TRBV20-1; D call uncertain. V was cut by 6 bases and J by 4 bases, with 9 bases left in between. Germline loops: CDR1 DFQATT, CDR2 SNEGSKA (reference sequence). This CDR3 contains 11 residues.

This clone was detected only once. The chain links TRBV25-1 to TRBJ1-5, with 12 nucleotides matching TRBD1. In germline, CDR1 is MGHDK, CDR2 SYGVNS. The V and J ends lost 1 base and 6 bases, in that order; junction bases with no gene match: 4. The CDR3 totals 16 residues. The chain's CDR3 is CASSESGTGGSQPQHF. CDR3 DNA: TGTGCCAGCAGTGAATCTGGGACAGGGGGCAGTCAGCCCCAGCATTTT. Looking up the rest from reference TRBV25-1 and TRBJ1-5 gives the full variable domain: EADIYQTPRYLVIGTGKKITLECSQTMGHDKMYWYQQDPGMELHLIHYSYGVNSTEKGDLSSESTVSRIRTEHFPLTLESARPSHTSQYLCASSESGTGGSQPQHFGDGTRLSIL.

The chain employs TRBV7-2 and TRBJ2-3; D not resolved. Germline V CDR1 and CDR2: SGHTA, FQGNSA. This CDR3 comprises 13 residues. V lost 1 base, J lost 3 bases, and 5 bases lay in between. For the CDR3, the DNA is TGTGCCAGCAGCTTAGGAGGTACAGATACGCAGTATTTT. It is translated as CASSLGGTDTQYF.

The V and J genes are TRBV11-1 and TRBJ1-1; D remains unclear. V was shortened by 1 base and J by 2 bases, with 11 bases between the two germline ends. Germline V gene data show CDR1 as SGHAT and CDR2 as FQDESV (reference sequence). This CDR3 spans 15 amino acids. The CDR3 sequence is CASSLGRRFNTEAFF. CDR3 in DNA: TGTGCCAGCAGCTTAGGGAGGCGGTTCAACACTGAAGCTTTCTTT.

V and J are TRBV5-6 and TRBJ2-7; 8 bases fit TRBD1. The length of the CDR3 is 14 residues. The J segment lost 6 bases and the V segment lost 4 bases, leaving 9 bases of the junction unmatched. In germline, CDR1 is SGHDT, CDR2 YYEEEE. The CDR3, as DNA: TGTGCCAGCAGCCCCCGGACAGGGCAGCTCGAGCAGTACTTC. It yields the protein CASSPRTGQLEQYF.

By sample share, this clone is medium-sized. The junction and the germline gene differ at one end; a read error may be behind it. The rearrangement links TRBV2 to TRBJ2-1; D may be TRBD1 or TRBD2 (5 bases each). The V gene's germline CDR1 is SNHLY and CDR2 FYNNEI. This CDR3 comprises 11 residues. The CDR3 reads CASSPDRYGVF. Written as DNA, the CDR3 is TGTGCCAGCAGCCCTGACAGATACGGGGTCTTC.

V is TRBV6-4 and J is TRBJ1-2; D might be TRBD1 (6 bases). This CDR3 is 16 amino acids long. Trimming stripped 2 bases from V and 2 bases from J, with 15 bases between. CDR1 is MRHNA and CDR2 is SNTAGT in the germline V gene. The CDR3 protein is CASSDPQGSRNYGYTF. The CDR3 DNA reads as TGTGCCAGCAGTGACCCACAGGGATCCCGAAACTATGGCTACACCTTC.

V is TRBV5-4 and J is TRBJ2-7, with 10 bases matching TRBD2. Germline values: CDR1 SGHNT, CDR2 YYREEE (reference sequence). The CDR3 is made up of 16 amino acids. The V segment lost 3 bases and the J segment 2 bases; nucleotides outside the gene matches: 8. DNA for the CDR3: TGTGCCAGCAGCTCCCCTAGCGGGGGAAGGACCTACGAGCAGTACTTC. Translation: CASSSPSGGRTYEQYF.

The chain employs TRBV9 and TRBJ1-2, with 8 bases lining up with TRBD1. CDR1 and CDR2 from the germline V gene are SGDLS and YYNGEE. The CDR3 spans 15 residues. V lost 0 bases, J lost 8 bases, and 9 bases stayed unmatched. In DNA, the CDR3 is TGTGCCAGCAGCGTAGAGGTGGACAGGGCACGCGGCTACACCTTC. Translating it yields CASSVEVDRARGYTF.

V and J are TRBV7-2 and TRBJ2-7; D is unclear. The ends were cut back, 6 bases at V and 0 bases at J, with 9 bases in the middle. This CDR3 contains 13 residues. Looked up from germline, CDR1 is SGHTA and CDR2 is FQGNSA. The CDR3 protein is CASSESSSYEQYF. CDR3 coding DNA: TGTGCCAGCAGTGAATCGAGCTCCTACGAGCAGTACTTC. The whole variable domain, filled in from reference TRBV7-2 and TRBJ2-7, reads GAGVSQSPSNKVTEKGKDVELRCDPISGHTALYWYRQSLGQGLEFLIYFQGNSAPDKSGLPSDRFSAERTGGSVSTLTIQRTQQEDSAVYLCASSESSSYEQYFGPGTRLTVT.

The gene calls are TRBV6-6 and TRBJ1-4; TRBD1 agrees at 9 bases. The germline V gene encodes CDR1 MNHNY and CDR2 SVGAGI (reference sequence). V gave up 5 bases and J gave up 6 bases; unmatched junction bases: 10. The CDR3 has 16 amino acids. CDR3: CASSGNTGGAYEKLFF. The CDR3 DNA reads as TGTGCCAGCAGTGGCAATACAGGGGGCGCGTATGAAAAACTGTTTTTT.

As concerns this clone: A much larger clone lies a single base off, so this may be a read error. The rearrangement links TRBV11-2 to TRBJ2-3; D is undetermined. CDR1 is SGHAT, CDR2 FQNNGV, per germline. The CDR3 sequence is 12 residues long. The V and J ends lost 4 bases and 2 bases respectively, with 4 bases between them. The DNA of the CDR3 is TGTGCCAGCAGCTATAACACAGATACGCAGTATTTT. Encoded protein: CASSYNTDTQYF.